The rows below give T cell receptor beta chains drawn from one sample of a study of blood T cells in healthy people across ages. In TCRdb, the 5' RACE reads were re-called with MiXCR into one record per CDR3 protein. This table holds 600,000 or so distinct CDR3 sequences, 25% to 30% found once. Material: blood. The receptor set was obtained from a woman older than 75 in good health. The CDR3 runs from the conserved cysteine through the conserved F or W. A D gene is named only where the DNA matches it firmly. A clone size is listed for some rows: how often the clone was seen (once, few, many), or a class if it is expanded.

TRBV12-3/TRBV12-4	NA	TRBJ2-3	few	CASSFTTGRADAQYF	TGTGCCAGCAGTTTCACGACAGGTCGCGCAGATGCGCAGTATTTT
TRBV21-1	NA	TRBJ2-6	many	CASRPINSDTTKTF	TGTGCCAGCCGTCCCATAAACTCCGATACAACGAAGACTTTC
TRBV19	NA	TRBJ1-1	few	CASADFVNTEAFF	TGTGCCAGTGCCGATTTCGTGAACACTGAAGCTTTCTTT
TRBV4-1	NA	TRBJ1-1	many	CASSHPGRGDTEAFF	TGCGCCAGCAGCCACCCAGGGCGGGGGGACACTGAAGCTTTCTTT
TRBV6-1	NA	TRBJ2-3	many	CASSEAGAAFYTDTQYF	TGTGCCAGCAGTGAAGCGGGGGCAGCCTTCTACACAGATACGCAGTATTTT
TRBV7-3	NA	TRBJ2-1	many	CASSLSGGMNEQFF	TGTGCCAGCAGCTTAAGTGGAGGGATGAATGAGCAGTTCTTC
TRBV7-2	NA	TRBJ2-1	NA	CASSSKSRGSEFF	TGTGCCAGCAGCTCGAAATCAAGGGGTTCTGAGTTCTTC
TRBV20-1	NA	TRBJ2-5	NA	CSATAGAPYQETQYF	TGCAGTGCCACTGCGGGGGCCCCGTACCAAGAGACCCAGTACTTC
TRBV29-1	NA	TRBJ1-4	many	CSHTAGEKLFF	TGCAGCCACACGGCGGGGGAAAAACTGTTTTTT
TRBV20-1	TRBD2	TRBJ2-3	NA	CSARRAGGGTDTQYF	TGCAGTGCTAGACGAGCGGGAGGGGGCACAGATACGCAGTATTTT
TRBV6-2/TRBV6-3	NA	TRBJ1-2	many	CASRRDTLVYGYTF	TGTGCCAGCAGGCGGGACACCCTTGTCTATGGCTACACCTTC
TRBV7-9	NA	TRBJ2-1	NA	CASSTIAGLGDGNEQFF	TGTGCCAGCAGCACGATAGCAGGGTTGGGGGATGGCAATGAGCAGTTCTTC
TRBV20-1	NA	TRBJ1-4	many	CSASLGAANEKLFF	TGCAGTGCTAGTCTTGGGGCGGCAAATGAAAAACTGTTTTTT
TRBV6-1	TRBD1	TRBJ2-7	many	CASSEAFIGTGSSYEQYF	TGTGCCAGCAGTGAAGCGTTCATCGGGACAGGTAGCTCCTACGAGCAGTACTTC
TRBV30	NA	TRBJ2-7	NA	CAWTVLNEQYF	TGTGCCTGGACCGTACTTAACGAGCAGTACTTC
TRBV5-1	NA	TRBJ2-5	NA	CASSREQGRETQYF	TGCGCCAGCAGCAGGGAACAGGGCCGAGAGACCCAGTACTTC
TRBV7-3	NA	TRBJ2-5	NA	CAGAGIRDNEQYF	TGTGCCGGCGCCGGGATTAGGGACAATGAGCAGTACTTC
TRBV7-3	NA	TRBJ2-3	NA	CASTLGASDTQYF	TGTGCCAGCACCTTGGGGGCCTCGGATACGCAGTATTTT
TRBV6-2/TRBV6-3	TRBD1	TRBJ1-4	NA	CATSRASGGKEKRFF	TGTGCCACCAGCCGGGCCTCAGGGGGCAAGGAAAAACGGTTTTTT
TRBV6-1	NA	TRBJ2-3	many	CASTRVGGARSGDTQYF	TGTGCCAGCACTCGGGTAGGGGGGGCGCGTAGTGGGGATACGCAGTATTTT
TRBV28	TRBD2	TRBJ2-5	few	CASILAGGRETQYF	TGTGCCAGCATCCTGGCGGGGGGGCGGGAGACCCAGTACTTC
TRBV20-1	TRBD1	TRBJ2-1	few	CSAVDSDRGIDEQFF	TGCAGTGCCGTAGATTCGGACAGGGGGATCGATGAGCAGTTCTTC
TRBV3-1	NA	TRBJ2-7	NA	CASSLQPSSYNEQYF	TGTGCCAGCAGCCTCCAACCAAGCTCCTACAATGAGCAGTACTTC
TRBV6-6	NA	TRBJ2-4	many	CASMSGGSKNIQYF	TGTGCCAGCATGTCCGGAGGAAGCAAAAACATTCAGTACTTC
TRBV6-1	TRBD1	TRBJ2-3	NA	CASSEGTGVTDTQYF	TGTGCCAGCAGTGAAGGGACAGGGGTCACAGATACGCAGTATTTT
TRBV9	TRBD2	TRBJ2-1	many	CASSQTSGYNEQFF	TGTGCCAGCAGTCAGACTAGCGGTTACAATGAGCAGTTCTTC
TRBV12-3/TRBV12-4	NA	TRBJ1-4	NA	CASSLVSQGLNEKLFF	TGTGCCAGCAGTTTAGTCAGCCAGGGCCTTAATGAAAAACTGTTTTTT
TRBV4-1	NA	TRBJ2-7	many	CASSQGSQGPYEQYF	TGCGCCAGCAGCCAAGGTTCTCAGGGGCCCTACGAGCAGTACTTC
TRBV29-1	TRBD1	TRBJ2-1	many	CSAGTGVSNEQFF	TGCAGCGCTGGGACAGGAGTTTCCAATGAGCAGTTCTTC
TRBV14	NA	TRBJ1-1	NA	CASSQGGGNTEAFF	TGTGCCAGCAGCCAAGGGGGAGGGAACACTGAAGCTTTCTTT
TRBV20-1	TRBD2	TRBJ2-7	NA	CSASLAGYNEQYF	TGCAGTGCTAGTCTAGCGGGGTACAATGAGCAGTACTTC
TRBV6-1	NA	TRBJ2-7	many	CASSVGGSLSYEQYF	TGTGCCAGCAGTGTTGGAGGGTCCCTCTCCTACGAGCAGTACTTC
TRBV9	TRBD2	TRBJ2-3	NA	CASSVELAGSTDTQYF	TGTGCCAGCAGCGTAGAACTAGCGGGGTCCACAGATACGCAGTATTTT
TRBV20-1	TRBD2	TRBJ2-3	once	CSARAAASGDTQYF	TGCAGTGCTAGAGCTGCGGCTAGCGGAGATACGCAGTATTTT
TRBV20-1	TRBD2	TRBJ2-3	many	CSARDNRRGGWSTDTQYF	TGCAGTGCTAGAGATAATAGGCGGGGGGGCTGGAGCACAGATACGCAGTATTTT
TRBV25-1	NA	TRBJ1-2	many	CASSAPYGYTF	TGTGCCAGCAGTGCCCCTTATGGCTACACCTTC
TRBV27	NA	TRBJ2-5	NA	CASSIKALSYNEQYF	TGTGCCAGCAGTATTAAAGCTCTTTCCTACAATGAGCAGTACTTC
TRBV12-3/TRBV12-4	NA	TRBJ1-1	many	CASSPQAEAFF	TGTGCCAGCAGTCCCCAGGCTGAAGCTTTCTTT
TRBV19	TRBD1	TRBJ2-3	NA	CASSSRTGSFTDTQYF	TGTGCCAGTAGTTCCCGGACAGGTTCATTCACAGATACGCAGTATTTT